This T cell receptor (beta chain) appears in the sequencing data of a study of tumor and adjacent non-tumor tissue in lung cancer. The library came from three nested PCR rounds adapted from ARM-PCR protocols. TCRdb reprocessed the multiplex PCR reads with MiXCR, giving one entry per CDR3 protein. This sample has some 120,000 distinct CDR3 sequences, with about 66% found just once. The template was RNA from unsorted bulk tissue. Findings and caveats of the study: In normal lung, the top 100 clones were significantly more dominant than in tumor. TCR diversity was significantly greater in tumor than normal lung tissue. Tumor TCR diversity, when higher, was linked to shorter survival.

With regard to this clonotype: The antigen is unknown. A read error is possible here, since a much larger clone lies one base away.

The sample was lung tumor tissue. The clonotype comes from a man under 40 with non-small cell lung cancer.

CDR3 bases: TGTGCCAGCAGCTTGGGCAGTAATCAGCCCCAGTATTTT. Protein sequence: CASSLGSNQPQYF. The rearrangement uses TRBV5-6 and TRBJ1-5; D not certain. The J call could be wrong; TRBJ2-3 is a better fit for the DNA end. The CDR3 contains 13 residues. Germline V gene data show CDR1 as SGHDT and CDR2 as YYEEEE.